These 8 T cell receptor beta chains share one sample of origin, sequenced in a study of shared clonotypes between healthy human individuals. TCRdb's table, derived via immunoSEQ multiplex PCR, lists solely in-frame clones and lacks some. The sample includes 1,500,000 or so clones, roughly 95% of them seen just once. The sample taken for sequencing was naive CD4+ T cells sorted from blood. Subset indicated: CD45RA+ positively selected. These TCRs come from a man aged 25 to 40 in good health.

The rearrangement links TRBV15 to TRBJ2-1; possible D gene TRBD1, 6 bases. CDR3 length: 14 residues. Germline loops: CDR1 LNHNV, CDR2 YYDKDF (reference sequence). The V end was cut by 5 bases, the J end by 3 bases, with 11 bases between. CDR3: CATSAVTGYNEQFF. The CDR3 nucleotides read TGTGCCACCAGCGCTGTGACAGGCTACAATGAGCAGTTCTTC.

This clone appeared a few times. The rearrangement uses TRBV7-3 and TRBJ2-3; weak D call: TRBD2 (5 bases). The germline CDR1 and CDR2 sequences are SGHTA and FQGTGA. The CDR3 totals 14 residues. Deletions cut 5 bases from V and 1 base from J, with 10 bases between. CDR3 loop: CASSPLAGTDTQYF. CDR3 nucleotides: TGTGCCAGCAGCCCCCTAGCAGGCACAGATACGCAGTATTTT.

This clone has just one count. The chain recombines TRBV27 with TRBJ2-5; 7 nucleotides match TRBD1. CDR1 and CDR2 from the germline V gene are MNHEY and SMNVEV (reference sequence). This CDR3 is built from 21 residues. V shed 0 bases, J shed 1 base, and the junction held 20 bases outside the gene matches. The CDR3 region has the DNA TGTGCCAGCAGTTTATCCGGACGAGTACTAGGGACAGCGGAACCCCAAGAGACCCAGTACTTC. As protein: CASSLSGRVLGTAEPQETQYF.

The chain's CDR3 is CASNSGGRHEKLFF. The CDR3 DNA is TGTGCCAGCAATTCCGGGGGGAGGCATGAAAAACTGTTTTTT. The V call is TRBV28, the J call TRBJ1-4, with a tentative D call TRBD1 (5 bases). The CDR3 runs to 14 residues. The V gene lost 7 bases and the J gene lost 6 bases, with 15 bases spanning the gap. Germline values: CDR1 MDHEN, CDR2 SYDVKM.

This CDR3 is CASILDGTINFF. CDR3 sequence (DNA): TGTGCCAGCATCCTCGATGGAACAATAAATTTCTTC. The J gene is TRBJ2-1, the V gene TRBV2; D gene unclear. This CDR3 region has 12 residues. The V gene lost 7 bases and the J gene lost 16 bases, with 20 bases spanning the gap. CDR1 and CDR2 (germline): SNHLY, FYNNEI.

The chain carries TRBV19 and TRBJ1-2, with D possibly TRBD1 on 6 matching bases. The germline V and J ends were trimmed by 4 bases and 4 bases, with 16 bases remaining between them. CDR3 length: 15 residues. CDR1 LNHDA and CDR2 SQIVND come from the germline V gene (reference sequence). The CDR3 spells CASSTSPGGGYGYTF. The CDR3 bases are TGTGCCAGTAGTACGTCCCCGGGGGGCGGCTATGGCTACACCTTC.

DNA for the CDR3: TGCGCCAGCAGCTCGACAACCTCACAGGGCCCGGGGGGCTACACCTTC. Its translation is CASSSTTSQGPGGYTF. The V gene is TRBV5-1, the J gene TRBJ1-2; perhaps TRBD1 as D (6 bases). CDR1 and CDR2 (germline): SGHRS, YFSETQ. This CDR3 spans 16 amino acids. Trimming pared 3 bases from V and 8 bases from J, leaving 23 bases between.

This chain connects TRBV29-1 to TRBJ2-1; a weak D match, TRBD1 (6 bases). The CDR3 loop spans 14 amino acids. Per germline, CDR1 SQVTM and CDR2 ANQGSEA. The V end was cut by 5 bases, the J end by 0 bases, with 11 bases between. The CDR3 protein is CSVRDIISYNEQFF. In nucleotides, the CDR3 is TGCAGCGTTCGGGACATCATCTCCTACAATGAGCAGTTCTTC.